This record concerns one T cell receptor beta chain sequence. No antigen is known for it. This sample was taken from a study of molecular identifiers for immune sequencing clone quantification. Methods described previously, with TCR primers listed, were used for bulk TCR libraries. TCRdb reprocessed the PCR reads with MiXCR, giving one entry per CDR3 protein. The sample consists of around 470,000 distinct CDR3 sequences, roughly 23% of them appearing once. Points from the study as a whole: Clone sizes that are highly expanded could be underestimated when identical TCR molecules share a barcode.

The sample consisted of naive CD8+ T cells from blood, with Jurkat cell RNA spiked in. Subset of the sample: FACS-sorted CD8+CD4-CCR7+CD45RA+ naive T cells. This receptor was taken from a human donor in good health. Some libraries in this study had Jurkat cell RNA spiked in.

Here the CDR3 DNA reads TGTGCCAGCAGGCCCCGACAGGGTAGGGTGTCAGATACGCAGTATTTT. It is translated as CASRPRQGRVSDTQYF. The chain combines TRBV6-1 with TRBJ2-3; TRBD1 aligns across 7 bases. The length of the CDR3 is 16 residues. The ends lost 6 bases at V and 4 bases at J; junction bases unmatched: 13. Germline-derived CDR1 and CDR2 are MNHNS and SASEGT.